These T cell receptor beta chains were read from a single sample in a study of identical twins. TCRdb re-called the 5' RACE reads with MiXCR, one entry per CDR3 protein. The sample has 500,000 to 550,000 distinct CDR3 sequences, approximately 20% seen once. These same records also appear under a second study, on yellow fever vaccine responses in identical twins.

Sequencing was done on a sample of CD4+ T cells sorted from blood. The receptors were gathered from a woman aged 18 to 35 in good health. CDR3s include the opening cysteine and the closing phenylalanine or tryptophan. A D gene is named only where the DNA matches it firmly. The listing skips clone size in some rows; elsewhere it reads once, few, many or a size class.

>TRBV20-1|TRBD1|TRBJ2-1|.
CSATVRDRYNEQFF
TGCAGTGCCACAGTTCGGGACAGGTACAATGAGCAGTTCTTC
>TRBV10-1|.|TRBJ2-5|.
CASSSQPKETQYF
TGCGCCAGCTCTTCCCAGCCAAAAGAGACCCAGTACTTC
>TRBV4-1|TRBD2|TRBJ2-7|few
CASSHPGRAVYEQYF
TGCGCCAGCAGCCACCCCGGGAGGGCCGTCTACGAGCAGTACTTC
>TRBV29-1|.|TRBJ2-2|many
CSVDSGNRGTSNTGELFF
TGCAGCGTTGATAGTGGGAACCGAGGGACTTCGAACACCGGGGAGCTGTTTTTT
>TRBV20-1|TRBD1|TRBJ2-1|few
CSAPRQGYNEQFF
TGCAGTGCTCCCCGACAGGGTTACAATGAGCAGTTCTTC
>TRBV10-3|.|TRBJ2-4|.
CAISELGAKNIQYF
TGTGCCATCAGTGAACTGGGGGCCAAAAACATTCAGTACTTC
>TRBV6-1|.|TRBJ1-2|.
CASSEGTNYGYTF
TGTGCCAGCAGTGAAGGAACAAACTATGGCTACACCTTC
>TRBV20-1|.|TRBJ1-5|once
CSASLGERYQPQHF
TGCAGTGCTAGCTTAGGCGAGCGGTATCAGCCCCAGCATTTT
>TRBV6-1|TRBD2|TRBJ2-1|.
CASSEGAGSYNEQFF
TGTGCCAGCAGTGAAGGAGCGGGGAGCTACAATGAGCAGTTCTTC
>TRBV12-3/TRBV12-4|.|TRBJ2-6|few
CASSRQGGGANVLTF
TGTGCCAGCAGTCGACAGGGAGGTGGGGCCAACGTCCTGACTTTC
>TRBV12-3/TRBV12-4|.|TRBJ2-7|many
CASSLGTVTYEQYF
TGTGCCAGCAGTTTAGGGACAGTTACCTACGAGCAGTACTTC